This TCR beta chain originates from a study of a mutant IDH1 vaccine in newly diagnosed glioma. Study overall: Patients were given eight vaccinations, scheduled in weeks 1, 3, 5, 7, 11, 15, 19 and 23. Patients' prior therapy spanned radiotherapy, temozolomide, or both; most underwent both.

Sample time point: week 5, during vaccination. Vaccination used 300 ug of mutant IDH1 20-mer peptide per dose, with topical imiquimod. Donors had new IDH1-mutant astrocytomas of WHO grade 3 or 4 (ATRX-lost). Libraries were prepared by immunoSEQ multiplex PCR; TCRdb keeps only in-frame clonotypes and omits some of them. This sample yields approximately 32,000 clones, of which 50% to 60% are seen a single time; approximately 10% belongs to the top ten. This clone was seen once. Its antigen remains unknown. Germline V gene lookup returns CDR1 KGHSY and CDR2 FQNENV. V dropped 4 bases and J dropped 2 bases, with 13 bases sitting between them. CDR3 size: 15 residues.

This receptor was identified in a woman aged 18 to 35 with glioma. The rearrangement uses TRBV16 and TRBJ2-3; a possible D gene is TRBD2 (6 bases). The specimen was PBMCs, collected from a glioma patient whose treatment included an IDH1 peptide vaccine. CDR3 amino acids: CASSRTISDTDTQYF. The CDR3 coding sequence is TGTGCCAGCAGCCGGACTATATCCGACACAGATACGCAGTATTTT.